The rows below give T cell receptor beta chains drawn from one sample of a study of cytomegalovirus exposure and HLA in healthy donors. The protocol was immunoSEQ multiplex PCR, while the TCRdb copy is restricted to in-frame clones and leaves out a portion. The sample records more than 250,000 clones, around 91% being singletons. Sequencing was carried out using PBMCs. These receptors were obtained from a woman in her 30s in good health and CMV-seronegative. Each CDR3 is given without its conserved first and last residue.

V gene	J gene	CDR3 protein
TRBV5-1	TRBJ1-1	ASSLDTFAEAF
TRBV4-2	TRBJ2-7	ASDDNSRFLPYEQY
TRBV27	TRBJ1-1	ASSLLFGPGANTEAF
TRBV9	TRBJ2-7	ASSVTGQDEQY
TRBV27	TRBJ2-7	ASSWKGGYEQY
TRBV27	TRBJ2-3	ASSWGQITDTQY
TRBV19	TRBJ1-1	ASIARGENTEAF
TRBV2	TRBJ2-1	ASSGVGNEQF
TRBV4-3	TRBJ2-1	ASSQVAQEGFNEQF
TRBV27	-	ASRAGGRYEQY
TRBV28	TRBJ2-3	ASSFPGTSGRIPSTDTQY
TRBV27	TRBJ2-7	ASRLGYGYEQY
TRBV28	TRBJ2-1	AVSTDRGSGQF
TRBV15	TRBJ2-7	ATSRDGGKQY
TRBV11-2	TRBJ1-2	ASSLDPGGASYGYT
TRBV27	TRBJ2-2	ASSHRSQGTGELF
TRBV28	TRBJ2-7	ASSSLGDYEQY
TRBV5-1	TRBJ2-2	ASSLVPEHTGELF
TRBV28	TRBJ2-1	ASIKTPWTDRARDGNEQF
TRBV7-2	TRBJ2-7	ASSLWIDRGRAYEQY
TRBV28	TRBJ2-7	ASSIPRQASYEQY
TRBV6-1	TRBJ2-5	ASSDEAGGQGKTQY
TRBV27	TRBJ2-2	ASSLYPGLGELF
TRBV2	TRBJ2-7	ASSWDASSYEQY
TRBV11-2	TRBJ2-7	ASSPRGQVFSYEQY
TRBV4-2	TRBJ2-5	ASSQDRGEETQY
TRBV7-2	TRBJ2-7	ASSLGVYEQY
TRBV7-6	TRBJ1-1	ASRPGADRQVAVLNTEAF
TRBV19	TRBJ2-7	ASSIQHPSGSREQY
TRBV7-8	TRBJ2-5	ASSLDLGRETQY
TRBV14	TRBJ2-5	ASSQGAGWGETQY
TRBV7-6	TRBJ2-2	ASTRSGSNTGELF
TRBV7-2	TRBJ2-2	ASSLAFSGGRVTGELF
TRBV27	TRBJ1-5	ASSPLGSNQPQH
TRBV5-4	TRBJ2-5	ASSLGQGLGTQY
TRBV28	TRBJ2-7	ASSFTGTGYEQY
TRBV9	TRBJ2-1	ASSVGQIDNEQF
TRBV10-3	TRBJ1-2	AISEPLDRAGRNYGYT
TRBV7-2	TRBJ2-4	ASSPDRGPAKNIQY
TRBV28	TRBJ2-7	ASSLATSGLYEQY
TRBV7-2	TRBJ2-1	ASSPSAGGSYEQF
TRBV9	TRBJ2-1	ASSQDGNSYNEQF
TRBV15	TRBJ1-2	ATSRVQSLGYT
TRBV7-2	TRBJ2-7	ASSQSTGVDSYEQY
TRBV13	TRBJ2-1	ASSLVAPGPYNEQF
TRBV7-6	TRBJ2-7	ASSLATGGFDEQY
TRBV6-6	TRBJ2-7	ASSNGLAGGFEQY
TRBV27	TRBJ2-4	ASSTGLAKNIQY
TRBV5-6	TRBJ2-7	ASSLASGSEQY
TRBV7-9	TRBJ2-2	ASSSRNRVDTGELF
TRBV9	TRBJ2-1	ASSVYRSSYNEQF
TRBV18	TRBJ2-1	ASSPEGQYYNEQF
TRBV9	TRBJ2-7	ASSPSAAGFYEQY
TRBV6-1	TRBJ2-7	ASSGGPSYEQY
TRBV2	TRBJ2-3	ASSVTADTQY
TRBV4-2	TRBJ2-2	ASSRLAGAVTGELF
TRBV5-1	TRBJ2-3	ASSLAGPRTTDTQY
TRBV6-1	TRBJ2-3	ASSELGGSTDTQY
TRBV28	TRBJ2-2	ASSPGPSGLAGELF